This TCR beta chain derives from a study of T-cell memory formation after mild COVID-19. In the study overall: TCR clusters mostly belonged to single donors.

Study results and caveats: Contracting CD4+ clones lay largely in CM and EM, with CD8+ ones residing in EMRA. For second-wave clones that peaked at day 37, SARS-CoV-2 specificity went unverified.

The CDR3 consists of 16 residues. Trimming took off 4 bases at V and 1 base at J, with 16 bases between the two ends. Looked up from germline, CDR1 is MNHNS and CDR2 is SASEGT. Remarks on this clonotype: The antigen is undetermined.

After 5'RACE with constant-segment primers, TCR alpha and TCR beta cDNA libraries carrying sample barcodes and UMIs were obtained. Each CDR3 protein gets one entry after TCRdb re-called the 5' RACE reads with MiXCR. There are roughly 450,000 distinct CDR3 sequences in the sample; 15% to 20% occur only once, and approximately 13% lies in the top ten. Source material: PBMCs or a T cell subset sorted from them (not recorded which). The V gene is TRBV6-1, the J gene TRBJ1-1, with D maybe TRBD1 (6 bases). This clonotype was obtained from an adult woman who had mild COVID-19 (a few samples of this study predate the infection). Cell type and time point are not known. CDR3: CASSVGRGIQNTEAFF. The DNA of the CDR3 is TGTGCCAGCAGTGTCGGAAGGGGGATTCAGAACACTGAAGCTTTCTTT.